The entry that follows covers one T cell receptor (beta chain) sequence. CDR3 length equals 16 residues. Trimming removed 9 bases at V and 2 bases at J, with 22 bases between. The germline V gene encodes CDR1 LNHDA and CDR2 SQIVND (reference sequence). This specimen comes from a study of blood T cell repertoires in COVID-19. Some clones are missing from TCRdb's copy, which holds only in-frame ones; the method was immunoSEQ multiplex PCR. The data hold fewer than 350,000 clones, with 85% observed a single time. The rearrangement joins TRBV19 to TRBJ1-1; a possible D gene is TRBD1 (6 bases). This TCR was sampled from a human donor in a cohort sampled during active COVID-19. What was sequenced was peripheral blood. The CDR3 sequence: CASNGGLKGFNTEAFF. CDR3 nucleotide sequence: TGTGCCAGCAACGGGGGGCTCAAAGGATTCAACACTGAAGCTTTCTTT.